This entry lists 28 T cell receptor beta chains sequenced from one sample in a study of beta chain features in type 1 diabetes. Expressed TCRB transcripts were sequenced because the entire RNA isolate underwent reverse transcription. Sequencing used immunoSEQ multiplex PCR; TCRdb keeps in-frame clones, though not all of them. The sample yields some 44,000 clones, roughly 56% seen once. The sequencing input was Tregs from blood. These TCRs come from a woman aged 18-30 years in good health.

The chain joins TRBV6-5 to TRBJ2-5; 7 bases line up with TRBD2. V shed 6 bases and J 11 bases; nucleotides not matched to a gene: 12. CDR1 is MNHEY and CDR2 is SVGAGI in the germline V gene. The CDR3 covers 13 residues. The CDR3 nucleotides are TGTGCCAGCAGGAGCCAGCGGGACGGTGAGCAGTACTTC. Translated, it gives CASRSQRDGEQYF.

V gene TRBV7-6 combines with J gene TRBJ2-5; 11 nucleotides line up with TRBD2. The germline gives CDR1 SGHVS, CDR2 FNYEAQ. CDR3 size: 17 residues. J was trimmed by 4 bases and V by 4 bases; bases with no gene match: 11. Here the CDR3 reads CASSSGGLSGRGETQYF. The CDR3 DNA follows: TGTGCCAGCAGCTCCGGCGGACTTAGCGGGAGGGGAGAGACCCAGTACTTC.

This clone was picked up a small number of times. The rearrangement joins TRBV5-1 to TRBJ2-7, with D tentatively TRBD1 (6 bases). Germline loops: CDR1 SGHRS, CDR2 YFSETQ. Deletions cut 3 bases from V and 6 bases from J, with 13 bases between. The CDR3 runs to 13 residues. CDR3 bases: TGCGCCAGCAGCTCGGGACATCGGGCCGAGCAGTACTTC. Residues: CASSSGHRAEQYF.

The CDR3 is CARAPHQETQYF. The CDR3 nucleotides read TGTGCCCGCGCCCCCCACCAAGAGACCCAGTACTTC. The chain uses TRBV30 and TRBJ2-5; D is uncertain. The germline V and J ends were trimmed by 8 bases and 0 bases, with 10 bases remaining between them. Germline CDR1 reads GTSNPN; CDR2 reads SVGIG (reference sequence). The CDR3 has 12 residues.

This clone came up a few times. V is TRBV5-1 and J is TRBJ2-7; 9 bases are shared with TRBD1. CDR3 length: 14 residues. CDR1 and CDR2 (germline): SGHRS, YFSETQ. J was trimmed by 2 bases and V by 3 bases; bases with no gene match: 3. CDR3 DNA: TGCGCCAGCAGCTGGGGACAGGGAACCTACGAGCAGTACTTC. It encodes CASSWGQGTYEQYF.

V usage is TRBV2 and J usage is TRBJ2-3, with 7 bases that match TRBD1. Germline assignment: CDR1 SNHLY and CDR2 FYNNEI. After removal of 5 bases from V and 3 bases from J, the junction contained 2 bases not matched to a gene. This CDR3 is built from 13 residues. For the CDR3, the DNA is TGTGCCAGCAGTCTACAGGGGACAGATACGCAGTATTTT. This encodes CASSLQGTDTQYF.

A few counts support this clone. The chain couples TRBV7-8 to TRBJ2-3; 8 bases align to TRBD1. The length of the CDR3 is 16 residues. The germline gives CDR1 SGHVS, CDR2 FQNEAQ. V trimming: 0 bases; J trimming: 5 bases; junction bases outside the gene matches: 7. CDR3 sequence reads: CASSLAQGAIGDTQYF. CDR3 DNA sequence: TGTGCCAGCAGCTTAGCGCAGGGGGCGATAGGAGATACGCAGTATTTT.

This chain uses TRBV9 with TRBJ2-7, with 11 positions matching TRBD1. This CDR3 comprises 16 residues. V was clipped by 3 bases and J by 2 bases; unmatched bases: 7. Germline V CDR1 and CDR2: SGDLS, YYNGEE. CDR3 DNA: TGTGCCAGCAGCGCAGCCCCGGGACAGGGGGCCTACGAGCAGTACTTC. Translation gives CASSAAPGQGAYEQYF.

This clone was seen more than once but under ten times. The chain carries TRBV25-1 and TRBJ2-7, with 7 positions matching TRBD1. Germline loops: CDR1 MGHDK, CDR2 SYGVNS. V lost 3 bases to trimming and J lost 0 bases; unmatched junction nucleotides: 8. The CDR3 length is 16 residues. The CDR3 sequence is CASSDIGRGSSYEQYF. For the CDR3, the DNA is TGTGCCAGCAGTGATATTGGCAGGGGGAGCTCCTACGAGCAGTACTTC.

The DNA for the CDR3 is TGTGCCATCAGTTCTAGCGGGAGGCTGAGCTCCTACAATGAGCAGTTCTTC. Translating gives CAISSSGRLSSYNEQFF. This chain links TRBV10-3 with TRBJ2-1; 11 bases match TRBD2. The CDR3 length is 17 residues. Germline V gives CDR1 ENHRY, CDR2 SYGVKD. The junction had 6 bases not matched to a gene; V was cut back by 5 bases and J by 0 bases.

This chain's CDR3 is CASSLSGTGVGEQYF. The CDR3, as DNA: TGTGCCAGCAGCCTATCCGGGACAGGGGTTGGCGAGCAGTACTTC. The chain recombines TRBV28 with TRBJ2-7, with 10 bases matching TRBD1. Germline V gene data show CDR1 as MDHEN and CDR2 as SYDVKM. V gave up 6 bases and J gave up 6 bases; unmatched junction bases: 11. The CDR3 runs to 15 residues.

This clone was picked up a small number of times. This chain connects TRBV18 to TRBJ2-7; D not certain. The V gene's germline CDR1 is KGHSH and CDR2 LQKENI. Deletions cut 1 base from V and 3 bases from J, with 7 bases between. The CDR3 length is 13 residues. CDR3 DNA sequence: TGTGCCAGCTCACCACTTTTCGGCTACGAGCAGTACTTC. Protein sequence: CASSPLFGYEQYF. The full variable domain, completed using reference TRBV18 and TRBJ2-7, is NAGVMQNPRHLVRRRGQEARLRCSPMKGHSHVYWYRQLPEEGLKFMVYLQKENIIDESGMPKERFSAEFPKEGPSILRIQQVVRGDSAAYFCASSPLFGYEQYFGPGTRLTVT.

The chain links TRBV30 to TRBJ2-1; 8 bases align to TRBD2. Germline CDR1 is GTSNPN and CDR2 is SVGIG (reference sequence). The CDR3 has 14 amino acids. V lost 5 bases to trimming and J lost 4 bases; unmatched junction nucleotides: 7. CDR3 region: CAWVGGRTYNEQFF. The CDR3 coding sequence is TGTGCCTGGGTCGGCGGGAGGACTTACAATGAGCAGTTCTTC. Filled out from reference TRBV30 and TRBJ2-1, the complete variable domain reads SQTIHQWPATLVQPVGSPLSLECTVEGTSNPNLYWYRQAAGRGLQLLFYSVGIGQISSEVPQNLSASRPQDRQFILSSKKLLLSDSGFYLCAWVGGRTYNEQFFGPGTRLTVL.

This clone was recorded a few times. The chain recombines TRBV18 with TRBJ1-5, with 8 bases aligning to TRBD1. Germline CDR1 is KGHSH and CDR2 is LQKENI. The CDR3 is 16 residues long. The ends lost 3 bases at V and 3 bases at J; junction bases unmatched: 7. The CDR3 loop is CASSPGQALHNQPQHF. DNA of the CDR3: TGTGCCAGCTCACCGGGACAGGCGTTACACAATCAGCCCCAGCATTTT.

This rearrangement joins TRBV19 to TRBJ2-4; 8 bases are shared with TRBD2. The junction had 19 bases not matched to a gene; V was cut back by 6 bases and J by 0 bases. This CDR3 has 20 residues. CDR1 is LNHDA, CDR2 SQIVND, per germline (reference sequence). This CDR3 is CASSGGGDQRVHLAKNIQYF. In nucleotides, the CDR3 is TGTGCCAGTAGCGGGGGGGGAGATCAAAGGGTACACCTAGCCAAAAACATTCAGTACTTC.

The J gene is TRBJ2-3, the V gene TRBV7-2, with TRBD2 matching over 13 bases. This CDR3 comprises 16 residues. Germline-derived CDR1 and CDR2 are SGHTA and FQGNSA. J lost 3 bases, V lost 5 bases, and 5 bases had no gene match. The CDR3 bases are TGTGCCAGCAGCCTGACACTAGCGGGAGGGACAGATACGCAGTATTTT. Its protein product is CASSLTLAGGTDTQYF.

The J gene is TRBJ2-7, the V gene TRBV19; TRBD2 matches 8 bases. The CDR3 extends over 15 amino acids. The junction had 8 bases not matched to a gene; V was cut back by 3 bases and J by 4 bases. Germline V gene data show CDR1 as LNHDA and CDR2 as SQIVND (reference sequence). CDR3 amino acids: CASSIAAGVYYEQYF. In DNA form, the CDR3 reads TGTGCCAGTAGTATCGCAGCGGGAGTGTATTACGAGCAGTACTTC.

This chain connects TRBV5-6 to TRBJ1-1; no clear D gene. Germline values: CDR1 SGHDT, CDR2 YYEEEE. This CDR3 is built from 15 residues. Deletions cut 1 base from V and 1 base from J, with 11 bases between. The CDR3 DNA reads TGTGCCAGCAGCTTGCGGGTGAACTGGAACACTGAAGCTTTCTTT. This sequence encodes CASSLRVNWNTEAFF.

The chain employs TRBV4-1 and TRBJ2-3, with D perhaps TRBD2 (5 bases). Trimming removed 4 bases at V and 2 bases at J, with 10 bases between. The germline V gene has CDR1 MGHRA and CDR2 YSYEKL. The CDR3 loop spans 14 amino acids. CDR3: CASSPGLLTDTQYF. CDR3 in DNA: TGCGCCAGCAGCCCCGGACTGCTCACAGATACGCAGTATTTT.

This clone was detected a few times. The CDR3 DNA reads TGTGCCAGCAGTAACTTGCGGGAGAGCGAGCAGTACTTC. Amino acids: CASSNLRESEQYF. The chain couples TRBV6-6 to TRBJ2-7; 7 positions agree with TRBD2. The CDR3 extends over 13 amino acids. V shed 5 bases, J shed 6 bases, and the junction held 7 bases outside the gene matches. Germline assignment: CDR1 MNHNY and CDR2 SVGAGI (reference sequence).

The genes are TRBV5-1 and TRBJ1-1; D is unresolved. The CDR3 length is 15 residues. Germline lookup yields CDR1 SGHRS and CDR2 YFSETQ. Trimming took 0 bases from V and 2 from J, leaving 11 bases between them. DNA for the CDR3: TGCGCCAGCAGCTTGGACCCCGGTGGTAACACTGAAGCTTTCTTT. This gives the protein CASSLDPGGNTEAFF.

The chain couples TRBV12-5 to TRBJ2-2; D is perhaps TRBD1 (5 bases). There are 15 residues in the CDR3. V lost 7 bases to trimming and J lost 6 bases, with 18 bases between them. From germline, CDR1 is LGHNT and CDR2 FRNRAP. In DNA form, the CDR3 reads TGTGCTAGTGCCTTGGGCCAGGGCCCATCCGGGGAGCTGTTTTTT. It encodes CASALGQGPSGELFF.

Details on this clone: One end of the junction does not line up with germline, which may come from a read error. The V call is TRBV2, the J call TRBJ2-7, with 8 bases lining up with TRBD2. Germline assignment: CDR1 SNHLY and CDR2 FYNNEI. The CDR3 contains 12 residues. CDR3 sequence (DNA): TGTGCCAGCAGTGAAGCGCTGGGACTAGATCACTTC. This encodes CASSEALGLDHF.

This clone was detected once. This chain uses TRBV7-9 with TRBJ2-1; D gene unclear. V was trimmed by 1 base and J by 6 bases, leaving 13 bases between them. Germline V gene sequence: CDR1 SEHNR, CDR2 FQNEAQ (reference sequence). The CDR3 length is 15 residues. CDR3: CASSLGALGSNEQFF. CDR3 in DNA: TGTGCCAGCAGCTTAGGCGCTCTAGGTAGCAATGAGCAGTTCTTC.

This clone is classed as medium-sized. The V call is TRBV19, the J call TRBJ2-6; 11 bases are shared with TRBD2. Losses at the gene ends were 5 bases for V and 0 bases for J; bases not matched to a gene: 0. Germline V gene data show CDR1 as LNHDA and CDR2 as SQIVND (reference sequence). The CDR3 is made up of 16 amino acids. CDR3 sequence (DNA): TGTGCCAGTAGTCTAGCGGGAGGCTCTGGGGCCAACGTCCTGACTTTC. Translation: CASSLAGGSGANVLTF.

This clone has just a few counts. V gene TRBV7-9 combines with J gene TRBJ2-1; 8 positions agree with TRBD2. Germline trimming cut 3 bases from V and 7 bases from J; bases unmatched to any gene: 11. Per the germline V gene, CDR1 is SEHNR and CDR2 is FQNEAQ (reference sequence). The CDR3 spans 16 residues. CDR3 coding DNA: TGTGCCAGCAGCTTCGTACCGGGACTAGAGATGAATGAGCAGTTCTTC. It specifies CASSFVPGLEMNEQFF. Drawing the rest from reference TRBV7-9 and TRBJ2-1, the complete variable domain is DTGVSQNPRHKITKRGQNVTFRCDPISEHNRLYWYRQTLGQGPEFLTYFQNEAQLEKSRLLSDRFSAERPKGSFSTLEIQRTEQGDSAMYLCASSFVPGLEMNEQFFGPGTRLTVL.

CDR3 amino acids: CASSLDPASGRISYEQYF. For the CDR3, the DNA is TGTGCCAGCAGCTTAGACCCTGCAAGCGGGAGGATATCCTACGAGCAGTACTTC. The rearrangement joins TRBV11-2 to TRBJ2-7, with 9 bases matching TRBD2. The CDR3 runs to 18 residues. The J segment lost 1 base and the V segment lost 0 bases, leaving 10 bases of the junction unmatched. Germline CDR1 is SGHAT and CDR2 is FQNNGV.

The chain carries TRBV28 and TRBJ2-3, with 14 bases identical to TRBD2. After removal of 11 bases from V and 4 bases from J, the junction contained 8 bases not matched to a gene. The CDR3 totals 15 residues. Germline CDR1 and CDR2: MDHEN and SYDVKM. The CDR3 sequence: CAGKGLAGDPDTQYF. CDR3 sequence (DNA): TGTGCCGGCAAGGGACTAGCGGGAGACCCAGATACGCAGTATTTT.